The TCR beta chain described here comes from a study of control samples from healthy donors and cancer patients. The CDR3 has 13 amino acids. The V end lost 3 bases, the J end lost 0 bases, and 8 bases lay between the germline ends. Germline V CDR1 and CDR2: DFQATT, SNEGSKA (reference sequence). Sequencing was performed with immunoSEQ multiplex PCR; in TCRdb, only in-frame clones are kept and a portion is missing. The data hold approximately 98,000 clones, with just under 85% observed a single time. V usage is TRBV20-1 and J usage is TRBJ1-1; D remains unclear. What was sequenced was blood. The receptor comes from a man between 18 and 35 years old in good health. CDR3 amino acids: CSASLRMNTEAFF. DNA of the CDR3: TGCAGTGCTAGTCTCCGGATGAACACTGAAGCTTTCTTT.